These T cell receptor beta chains were read from a single sample in a study of neurological immune-mediated disorders. MiXCR, run by TCRdb on the 5' RACE reads, gives a single entry per CDR3 protein. The data show 71,000 or so distinct CDR3 sequences, roughly 4.8% seen once. Sample: PBMCs. These receptors were taken from a woman in her 30s with multiple sclerosis. The CDR3 runs from the conserved cysteine through the conserved F or W. Each record gives: CDR3 protein, CDR3 DNA, clone size, J gene, D gene, V gene. D genes are given only for firm matches. The size field is filled for only some rows; it gives once, few, many or a size class.

CDR3 protein: CASSLGAPNEKLFF; CDR3 DNA: TGCGCCAGCAGCTTGGGCGCCCCTAATGAAAAACTGTTTTTT; clone size: NA; J gene: TRBJ1-4; D gene: NA; V gene: TRBV5-1
CDR3 protein: CASSLSEDNQPQHF; CDR3 DNA: TGTGCCAGCAGCTTGTCTGAGGACAATCAGCCCCAGCATTTT; clone size: many; J gene: TRBJ1-5; D gene: NA; V gene: TRBV5-6
CDR3 protein: CASSLGGTRTSEKLFF; CDR3 DNA: TGCGCCAGCAGCTTGGGGGGGACGCGAACTAGTGAAAAACTGTTTTTT; clone size: many; J gene: TRBJ1-4; D gene: NA; V gene: TRBV5-1
CDR3 protein: CSARGPTGGKGSNQPQHF; CDR3 DNA: TGCAGTGCTAGAGGTCCTACAGGGGGCAAGGGTAGCAATCAGCCCCAGCATTTT; clone size: many; J gene: TRBJ1-5; D gene: TRBD1; V gene: TRBV20-1
CDR3 protein: CASSYSGTQYF; CDR3 DNA: TGTGCCAGCAGTTACTCAGGGACCCAGTACTTC; clone size: many; J gene: TRBJ2-5; D gene: NA; V gene: TRBV6-5
CDR3 protein: CASKRQGGTGELFF; CDR3 DNA: TGTGCCAGCAAACGACAGGGAGGCACCGGGGAGCTGTTTTTT; clone size: NA; J gene: TRBJ2-2; D gene: NA; V gene: TRBV12-3/TRBV12-4
CDR3 protein: CASSRTGGRYFYGYTF; CDR3 DNA: TGTGCCAGCAGTAGGACAGGGGGCAGATATTTCTATGGCTACACCTTC; clone size: NA; J gene: TRBJ1-2; D gene: TRBD1; V gene: TRBV28
CDR3 protein: CASRQPNSPLHF; CDR3 DNA: TGTGCCAGCAGGCAGCCTAATTCACCCCTCCACTTT; clone size: many; J gene: TRBJ1-6; D gene: NA; V gene: TRBV6-2/TRBV6-3
CDR3 protein: CSVERGLANNEQFF; CDR3 DNA: TGCAGCGTTGAACGAGGACTGGCTAACAATGAGCAGTTCTTC; clone size: many; J gene: TRBJ2-1; D gene: NA; V gene: TRBV29-1
CDR3 protein: CASTPAGGHGSEQFF; CDR3 DNA: TGCGCCAGCACCCCCGCGGGGGGGCATGGGAGTGAGCAGTTCTTC; clone size: many; J gene: TRBJ2-1; D gene: TRBD2; V gene: TRBV5-1
CDR3 protein: CASSLTTGSKNIQYF; CDR3 DNA: TGTGCCAGCAGCTTAACGACAGGGTCCAAAAACATTCAGTACTTC; clone size: few; J gene: TRBJ2-4; D gene: TRBD1; V gene: TRBV7-9
CDR3 protein: CASSRRQGYNSPLHF; CDR3 DNA: TGTGCCAGCTCCCGCCGACAGGGGTATAATTCACCCCTCCACTTT; clone size: many; J gene: TRBJ1-6; D gene: TRBD1; V gene: TRBV12-3/TRBV12-4
CDR3 protein: CSARDRLTANTGELFF; CDR3 DNA: TGCAGTGCTAGAGATCGGTTGACGGCGAACACCGGGGAGCTGTTTTTT; clone size: many; J gene: TRBJ2-2; D gene: NA; V gene: TRBV20-1
CDR3 protein: CASSVESLAIQFF; CDR3 DNA: TGTGCCAGCAGCGTAGAGAGTCTAGCCATTCAGTTCTTC; clone size: NA; J gene: TRBJ2-1; D gene: NA; V gene: TRBV9
CDR3 protein: CATASGVGQETQYF; CDR3 DNA: TGTGCCACCGCCTCAGGAGTGGGACAAGAGACCCAGTACTTC; clone size: many; J gene: TRBJ2-5; D gene: NA; V gene: TRBV10-3
CDR3 protein: CATSRGLEGNQPQHF; CDR3 DNA: TGTGCCACCAGCAGAGGTCTAGAGGGGAATCAGCCCCAGCATTTT; clone size: many; J gene: TRBJ1-5; D gene: NA; V gene: TRBV15
CDR3 protein: CASSDGTGSGYTF; CDR3 DNA: TGCGCCAGCAGCGACGGGACAGGGAGCGGCTACACCTTC; clone size: many; J gene: TRBJ1-2; D gene: TRBD1; V gene: TRBV5-1
CDR3 protein: CSAILTEKYNEQYF; CDR3 DNA: TGCAGTGCTATTTTGACAGAGAAGTACAACGAGCAGTACTTC; clone size: many; J gene: TRBJ2-7; D gene: NA; V gene: TRBV20-1
CDR3 protein: CSASASWDNSPLHF; CDR3 DNA: TGCAGTGCTAGCGCCTCGTGGGATAATTCACCCCTCCACTTT; clone size: many; J gene: TRBJ1-6; D gene: NA; V gene: TRBV20-1
CDR3 protein: CAISEGGSDEQYF; CDR3 DNA: TGTGCCATCAGTGAGGGGGGTTCAGACGAGCAGTACTTC; clone size: many; J gene: TRBJ2-7; D gene: NA; V gene: TRBV10-3
CDR3 protein: CASSQDTGLLVTDTQYF; CDR3 DNA: TGTGCCAGCAGCCAAGATACAGGCTTGCTAGTCACAGATACGCAGTATTTT; clone size: many; J gene: TRBJ2-3; D gene: NA; V gene: TRBV14
CDR3 protein: CASSYTSTEARPYEQYF; CDR3 DNA: TGTGCCAGCAGCTATACATCGACCGAAGCTCGTCCCTACGAGCAGTACTTC; clone size: few; J gene: TRBJ2-7; D gene: NA; V gene: TRBV7-9
CDR3 protein: CASSSQLNTEAFF; CDR3 DNA: TGCGCCAGCAGCTCTCAGCTGAACACTGAAGCTTTCTTT; clone size: many; J gene: TRBJ1-1; D gene: NA; V gene: TRBV5-1
CDR3 protein: CASSSEGPGDTEAFF; CDR3 DNA: TGCGCCAGCAGCTCAGAGGGGCCCGGGGACACTGAAGCTTTCTTT; clone size: many; J gene: TRBJ1-1; D gene: NA; V gene: TRBV5-1
CDR3 protein: CASSMGGQRYNEQFF; CDR3 DNA: TGTGCCAGTAGTATGGGAGGCCAACGCTACAATGAGCAGTTCTTC; clone size: NA; J gene: TRBJ2-1; D gene: NA; V gene: TRBV19
CDR3 protein: CSALRASGRASYNEQFF; CDR3 DNA: TGCAGTGCTCTTAGGGCTAGCGGGAGGGCCTCCTACAATGAGCAGTTCTTC; clone size: many; J gene: TRBJ2-1; D gene: TRBD2; V gene: TRBV20-1
CDR3 protein: CASGLDSMTQYF; CDR3 DNA: TGTGCTAGTGGTTTGGACTCGATGACCCAGTACTTC; clone size: many; J gene: TRBJ2-5; D gene: NA; V gene: TRBV12-5
CDR3 protein: CASSGGGLAGSYEQYF; CDR3 DNA: TGCGCCAGCAGCGGGGGAGGACTAGCTGGATCCTACGAGCAGTACTTC; clone size: many; J gene: TRBJ2-7; D gene: TRBD2; V gene: TRBV5-1
CDR3 protein: CASSSGQGNLETQYF; CDR3 DNA: TGTGCCAGCAGCTCGGGACAGGGTAATTTGGAGACCCAGTACTTC; clone size: many; J gene: TRBJ2-5; D gene: TRBD1; V gene: TRBV9
CDR3 protein: CASSDSGSGEQFF; CDR3 DNA: TGCGCCAGCAGTGATAGTGGGAGCGGGGAGCAGTTCTTC; clone size: NA; J gene: TRBJ2-1; D gene: NA; V gene: TRBV10-2
CDR3 protein: CSAEPGQGASEQYF; CDR3 DNA: TGCAGTGCCGAACCGGGACAGGGGGCGAGCGAGCAGTACTTC; clone size: few; J gene: TRBJ2-7; D gene: TRBD1; V gene: TRBV20-1
CDR3 protein: CASSARPGLAGGGEEQFF; CDR3 DNA: TGTGCCAGCAGTGCCCGACCGGGACTAGCGGGAGGGGGGGAGGAGCAGTTCTTC; clone size: many; J gene: TRBJ2-1; D gene: TRBD2; V gene: TRBV25-1
CDR3 protein: CASSPLSGTGGENEAFF; CDR3 DNA: TGTGCCAGCAGCCCACTTTCCGGGACAGGGGGCGAAAATGAAGCTTTCTTT; clone size: few; J gene: TRBJ1-1; D gene: TRBD1; V gene: TRBV14
CDR3 protein: CAWSLLAGGGYEQYF; CDR3 DNA: TGTGCCTGGAGTCTCTTAGCGGGAGGCGGCTACGAGCAGTACTTC; clone size: few; J gene: TRBJ2-7; D gene: TRBD2; V gene: TRBV30
CDR3 protein: CASSVDGTLSQYF; CDR3 DNA: TGTGCCAGCAGCGTAGACGGGACCCTATCGCAGTATTTT; clone size: many; J gene: TRBJ2-3; D gene: NA; V gene: TRBV9
CDR3 protein: CASSLGGTGLITGELFF; CDR3 DNA: TGTGCCAGCAGCTTAGGGGGGACAGGGTTAATCACCGGGGAGCTGTTTTTT; clone size: few; J gene: TRBJ2-2; D gene: TRBD1; V gene: TRBV7-8
CDR3 protein: CASSLEGAGGYTF; CDR3 DNA: TGCGCCAGCAGCTTGGAAGGGGCGGGTGGCTACACCTTC; clone size: many; J gene: TRBJ1-2; D gene: NA; V gene: TRBV5-1
CDR3 protein: CASSFEAGHYGYTF; CDR3 DNA: TGTGCCAGCAGTTTTGAGGCAGGGCACTATGGCTACACCTTC; clone size: many; J gene: TRBJ1-2; D gene: NA; V gene: TRBV12-3/TRBV12-4
CDR3 protein: CASSGRLAGSSGEQYF; CDR3 DNA: TGTGCCAGCAGTGGCAGGCTAGCGGGATCTTCGGGCGAGCAGTACTTC; clone size: many; J gene: TRBJ2-7; D gene: TRBD2; V gene: TRBV6-6
CDR3 protein: CASSLAVGGKGGEQFF; CDR3 DNA: TGCGCCAGCAGCTTGGCCGTCGGGGGCAAAGGAGGTGAGCAGTTCTTC; clone size: medium-sized; J gene: TRBJ2-1; D gene: NA; V gene: TRBV5-1
CDR3 protein: CASSPVSDYGYTF; CDR3 DNA: TGTGCCAGCAGCCCCGTATCGGATTACGGCTACACCTTC; clone size: NA; J gene: TRBJ1-2; D gene: NA; V gene: TRBV7-2
CDR3 protein: CASSTEGQGGSYEQYF; CDR3 DNA: TGCGCCAGCAGCACAGAAGGACAGGGGGGATCCTACGAGCAGTACTTC; clone size: few; J gene: TRBJ2-7; D gene: TRBD1; V gene: TRBV5-1
CDR3 protein: CASRADGPRTEYTDTQYF; CDR3 DNA: TGTGCCAGCAGGGCCGACGGCCCTCGGACTGAGTACACAGATACGCAGTATTTT; clone size: many; J gene: TRBJ2-3; D gene: NA; V gene: TRBV5-6
CDR3 protein: CSATGGQNTEAFF; CDR3 DNA: TGCAGTGCTACAGGGGGCCAAAACACTGAAGCTTTCTTT; clone size: many; J gene: TRBJ1-1; D gene: TRBD1; V gene: TRBV20-1
CDR3 protein: CASSPQGSRSYNEQFF; CDR3 DNA: TGTGCCAGCAGCCCTCAGGGTTCCCGCTCCTACAATGAGCAGTTCTTC; clone size: few; J gene: TRBJ2-1; D gene: NA; V gene: TRBV3-1
CDR3 protein: CAISGTGGTNQPQHF; CDR3 DNA: TGTGCCATCAGTGGGACAGGGGGTACCAATCAGCCCCAGCATTTT; clone size: many; J gene: TRBJ1-5; D gene: TRBD1; V gene: TRBV10-3
CDR3 protein: CASSFEGGIQETQYF; CDR3 DNA: TGCGCCAGCAGCTTCGAAGGGGGGATCCAAGAGACCCAGTACTTC; clone size: NA; J gene: TRBJ2-5; D gene: NA; V gene: TRBV5-1
CDR3 protein: CASSQGGLAGSTDTQYF; CDR3 DNA: TGTGCCAGCAGCCAAGGGGGACTAGCGGGGAGCACAGATACGCAGTATTTT; clone size: few; J gene: TRBJ2-3; D gene: TRBD2; V gene: TRBV3-1
CDR3 protein: CASSPPPSGSGETQYF; CDR3 DNA: TGTGCCAGCAGCCCCCCCCCTAGCGGGAGTGGGGAGACCCAGTACTTC; clone size: many; J gene: TRBJ2-5; D gene: TRBD2; V gene: TRBV7-6
CDR3 protein: CASSLWGQTRTYEQYF; CDR3 DNA: TGTGCCAGCAGCTTATGGGGCCAGACTAGGACTTACGAGCAGTACTTC; clone size: many; J gene: TRBJ2-7; D gene: NA; V gene: TRBV7-2
CDR3 protein: CASSSGQGAFGYTF; CDR3 DNA: TGTGCCAGCAGCTCCGGACAGGGGGCATTTGGCTACACCTTC; clone size: many; J gene: TRBJ1-2; D gene: TRBD1; V gene: TRBV11-1
CDR3 protein: CASRASVDSNTEAFF; CDR3 DNA: TGTGCCAGCCGTGCTTCGGTAGACAGTAACACTGAAGCTTTCTTT; clone size: many; J gene: TRBJ1-1; D gene: NA; V gene: TRBV7-2
CDR3 protein: CASSLGADSYEQYF; CDR3 DNA: TGCGCCAGCAGCTTGGGGGCTGATTCCTACGAGCAGTACTTC; clone size: many; J gene: TRBJ2-7; D gene: NA; V gene: TRBV5-1
CDR3 protein: CASSIGQLNTGELFF; CDR3 DNA: TGTGCCAGTAGTATAGGGCAGTTGAACACCGGGGAGCTGTTTTTT; clone size: NA; J gene: TRBJ2-2; D gene: NA; V gene: TRBV19
CDR3 protein: CASTPTGGGWTEAFF; CDR3 DNA: TGTGCCAGCACCCCCACAGGGGGCGGATGGACTGAAGCTTTCTTT; clone size: many; J gene: TRBJ1-1; D gene: TRBD1; V gene: TRBV27